This T cell receptor beta chain derives from a study of shared clonotypes between healthy human individuals. Study in general: Researchers assigned three CD4 naive, three CD4 memory, two CD8 naive and one CD8 memory plate to each donor. Findings and caveats of the study: Non-shared clonotypes displayed generation probabilities falling below those of clonotypes present in all four donors. With few donors, the genetic and exposure-history diversity represented was limited. Among donors, sharing of clonotypes was expected to be affected by sequencing depth.

In its sample, this clone was seen once. Its antigen is undetermined. Repertoires were generated with immunoSEQ multiplex PCR, while TCRdb's copy carries only in-frame clones and drops some. The sample holds over a million clones, approximately 80% seen once. There are 15 residues in the CDR3. Germline CDR1 SGHTA, CDR2 FQGNSA. With 5 bases removed from V and 3 bases from J, the gap between germline ends came to 17 bases. This chain joins TRBV7-2 and TRBJ2-7, with a weak D call TRBD1 (6 bases). Sequencing input: memory CD4+ T cells from PBMCs. Documented subset: CD45RA-negative fraction. The TCR was taken from a man in his late teens or twenties in good health. Some clones in this sample may be carry-over from other donors' samples. The CDR3 bases are TGTGCCAGCAGCCATGGCCCAGGGACAAACTACGAGCAGTACTTC. Its protein product is CASSHGPGTNYEQYF.